One TCR beta chain is described in this entry. Antigen specificity is unknown. This specimen belongs to a study of shared clonotypes between healthy human individuals. The CDR3 totals 15 residues. Germline values: CDR1 SNHLY, CDR2 FYNNEI. With V trimmed by 8 bases and J by 5 bases, 7 bases remained unmatched. General observations from the study: Sampling included only blood; tissue repertoires likely differ.

Negatively enriched CD4+ T cells were divided by CD45RA into naive and memory. Samples underwent the assay at deep level. Clones were sequenced by immunoSEQ multiplex PCR, and TCRdb holds only the in-frame ones, with some missing. This table holds around 340,000 clones, 73% found once. V and J are TRBV2 and TRBJ2-1; 12 bases are a match to TRBD2. Sequenced material: memory CD4+ T cells sorted from blood. The sample's subset: CD45RA-negative fraction. This TCR was recovered from a man aged 30-40 years in good health. CDR3 in DNA: TGTGCCAGCCAGGGGACTAGCGGGCGACACAATGAGCAGTTCTTC. Its translation is CASQGTSGRHNEQFF.